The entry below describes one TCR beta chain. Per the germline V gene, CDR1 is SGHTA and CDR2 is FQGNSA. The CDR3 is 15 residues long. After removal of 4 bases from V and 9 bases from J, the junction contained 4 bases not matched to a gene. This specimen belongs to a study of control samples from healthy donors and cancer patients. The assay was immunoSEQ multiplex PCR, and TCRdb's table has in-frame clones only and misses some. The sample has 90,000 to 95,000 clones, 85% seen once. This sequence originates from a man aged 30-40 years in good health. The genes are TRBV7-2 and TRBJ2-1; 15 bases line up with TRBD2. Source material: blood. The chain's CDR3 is CASSWTSGGGAEQFF. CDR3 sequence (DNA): TGTGCCAGCAGCTGGACTAGCGGGGGGGGCGCTGAGCAGTTCTTC.